In this sample, the clone carrying this T cell receptor (beta chain) turned up once. The method was immunoSEQ multiplex PCR; TCRdb's version includes in-frame clones alone and lacks a portion of them. The sample lists 8,500 or so clones, over 75% occurring once. The data were taken from a study of regulatory and conventional T cells in RAG deficiency. This CDR3 is 13 amino acids long. V gave up 7 bases and J gave up 5 bases, with 15 bases separating them. CDR1 and CDR2 from the germline V gene are SGHRS and YFSETQ. The same sample was also used in a study of regulatory T cells. Per that study: The primer mix had 52 TRBV and 13 TRBJ primers.

This TCR came from a human donor in good health. The chain is built from TRBV5-1 and TRBJ2-5, with no clear D. Sequencing input: CD8+ T cells sorted from blood. CDR3 nucleotide sequence: TGCGCCAGCGGAAATACACTCCTGGAGACCCAGTACTTC. Its protein product is CASGNTLLETQYF.